The clone carrying this TCR beta chain was found a few times. The sample is drawn from a study of blood T cell repertoires in COVID-19. Study as a whole: Specimens from acute and convalescent COVID-19 originated in the United States, Italy and Spain. PBMCs, B-cell-depleted T cells, or T cells were the source of the cDNA or gDNA that made up the material.

Trimming removed 4 bases from V and 9 bases from J; junction bases left unmatched: 7. This CDR3 contains 14 residues. CDR1 is SGHDT, CDR2 YYEEEE, per germline. Authors' methods: Estimation of nucleated cell counts relied on the amplification of reference gene primers. The data were produced by immunoSEQ multiplex PCR, yet TCRdb's version contains in-frame clones alone and is incomplete. V, J and clone size reflect that table, while D and trimming were determined from the DNA. Among 110,000 or so clones listed, 65% to 80% were seen once. The V gene is TRBV5-6, the J gene TRBJ1-5, with TRBD1 identical over 10 bases. The receptor's source is a man in his 70s with acute or convalescent COVID-19. Sequencing input: peripheral blood. This CDR3 is CASSPGQGSGPQHF. The CDR3 coding sequence is TGTGCCAGCAGCCCGGGACAGGGGTCCGGGCCCCAGCATTTT.